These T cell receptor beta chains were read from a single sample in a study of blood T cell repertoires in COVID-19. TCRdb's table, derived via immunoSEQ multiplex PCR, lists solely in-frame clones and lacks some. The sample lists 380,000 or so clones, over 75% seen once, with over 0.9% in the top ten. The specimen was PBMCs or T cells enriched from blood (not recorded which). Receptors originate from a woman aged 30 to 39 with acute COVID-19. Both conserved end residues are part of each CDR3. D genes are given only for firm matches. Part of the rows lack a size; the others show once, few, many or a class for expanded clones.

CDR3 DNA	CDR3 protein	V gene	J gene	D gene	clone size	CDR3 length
TGCGCCAGCAGCCAAGATCCGGGGGGCGTATTTCAGCCCCAGCATTTT	CASSQDPGGVFQPQHF	TRBV4-1	TRBJ1-5	NA	NA	16
TGCAGCGTTGTTATCGTTGGGCAATACAATGAGCAGTTCTTC	CSVVIVGQYNEQFF	TRBV29-1	TRBJ2-1	NA	once	14
TGTGCCAGCAGCCAAGGTCTAGTTCACTATGGCTACACCTTC	CASSQGLVHYGYTF	TRBV3-1/TRBV3-2	TRBJ1-2	NA	NA	14
TGTGCCAGTAGTAGTAGAGTGGGGGGAAACTATGGCTACACCTTC	CASSSRVGGNYGYTF	TRBV19	TRBJ1-2	NA	NA	15
TGTGCCAGCACCCCGGAGGTGGCAGTTGGGACCGGGGAGCTGTTTTTT	CASTPEVAVGTGELFF	TRBV25-1	TRBJ2-2	NA	NA	16
TGTGCCAGCAGCTTAGATGCGGGTAAGATCACGAACACCGGGGAGCTGTTTTTT	CASSLDAGKITNTGELFF	TRBV7-6	TRBJ2-2	NA	NA	18
TGTGCCAGCAGTTACATCAGGGGGTTGGATGGCTACACCTTC	CASSYIRGLDGYTF	TRBV6-2/TRBV6-3	TRBJ1-2	TRBD1	NA	14
TGTGCCAGCTCCCCTCTGAGTATGAACACTGAAGCTTTCTTT	CASSPLSMNTEAFF	TRBV18	TRBJ1-1	NA	NA	14
TGTGCCAGCTCACCGTCAGGACAGCTATACATAAACACCATATATTTT	CASSPSGQLYINTIYF	TRBV18	TRBJ1-3	NA	NA	16
TGTGCCTGGAGTGTACGGGGGGCTGAAGCTTTCTTT	CAWSVRGAEAFF	TRBV30	TRBJ1-1	NA	NA	12
TGTGCCAGCAGCCCTCAGCGGGGGTTCGATGAGCAGTTCTTC	CASSPQRGFDEQFF	TRBV9	TRBJ2-1	TRBD2	NA	14
TGTGCCAGCAGTTCGACAGGGGTATTTTTGAACACTGAAGCTTTCTTT	CASSSTGVFLNTEAFF	TRBV28	TRBJ1-1	TRBD1	NA	16
TGTGCCAGCTGGTTGACAGGGTTTCGCGAGCAGTACTTC	CASWLTGFREQYF	TRBV2	TRBJ2-7	TRBD1	NA	13
TGTGCCAGCAGTGAATCCGCAGCTGGAAACACCATATATTTT	CASSESAAGNTIYF	TRBV6-1	TRBJ1-3	NA	NA	14
TGTGCCAGCAGCAAAGGGTTAGACAGGCGGGAGGCTAAACTGTTTTTT	CASSKGLDRREAKLFF	TRBV21-1	TRBJ1-4	NA	NA	16
TGTGCCAGCAGCCCAGACAGATATAGCTCCTATAATTCACCCCTCCACTTT	CASSPDRYSSYNSPLHF	TRBV2	TRBJ1-6	NA	NA	17
TGTGCCAGCAGCCAAGTCGTCAGCTCCTATAATTCACCCCTCCACTTT	CASSQVVSSYNSPLHF	TRBV14	TRBJ1-6	NA	NA	16
TGTGCCAGTAGTATAGTCAGGCAGGATAATTCACCCCTCCACTTT	CASSIVRQDNSPLHF	TRBV19	TRBJ1-6	NA	NA	15
TGCGCCAGCAGCAGGGGACAGGATCGCGCCGAGCAGTACTTC	CASSRGQDRAEQYF	TRBV5-1	TRBJ2-7	TRBD1	NA	14
TGTGCCAGCAGTTACGACAGGGCTAATTCACCCCTCCACTTT	CASSYDRANSPLHF	TRBV6-5	TRBJ1-6	TRBD1	NA	14
TGTGCCAGCAGCCGTACGGGGGGCAGCTCCTACAATGAGCAGTTCTTC	CASSRTGGSSYNEQFF	TRBV7-3	TRBJ2-1	NA	NA	16
TGTGCCAGCAGGGCCTGGGCAGAAAGCAATCAGCCCCAGCATTTT	CASRAWAESNQPQHF	TRBV2	TRBJ1-5	NA	NA	15
TGTGCCAGCAGTTTTCGGACTGCTAGCACAGATACGCAGTATTTT	CASSFRTASTDTQYF	TRBV7-2	TRBJ2-3	NA	NA	15
TGTGCCAGCAGCTTCTCCAGGAACACTGAAGCTTTCTTT	CASSFSRNTEAFF	TRBV7-3	TRBJ1-1	NA	NA	13
TGTGCCAGAAGCTTGGTAGGCCCGGGGGACCTAGGTCAGCCCCAGCATTTT	CARSLVGPGDLGQPQHF	TRBV5-3	TRBJ1-5	NA	NA	17
TGTGCCAGCAGTTACTCGGGGCATTACGAGCAGTACTTC	CASSYSGHYEQYF	TRBV6-5	TRBJ2-7	NA	NA	13
TGCGCCAGCAGCGAGTGGGACACGATGCAGGCCACTGAAGCTTTCTTT	CASSEWDTMQATEAFF	TRBV5-1	TRBJ1-1	NA	NA	16
TGTGCCAGCAGCGGACAGGGAGGAGAAAAACTGTTTTTT	CASSGQGGEKLFF	TRBV6-5	TRBJ1-4	TRBD1	NA	13
TGTGCCAGCAGCTCCTCCGCGCGGGGTAGTGGATCCACCATATATTTT	CASSSSARGSGSTIYF	TRBV7-9	TRBJ1-3	NA	NA	16
TGTGCCAGCAGCTTGGGGCCGAAAACAACTAATGAAAAACTGTTTTTT	CASSLGPKTTNEKLFF	TRBV5-5	TRBJ1-4	NA	few	16
TGTGCCAGCAGCCCTCGACAGGGGGCAAACACCGGGGAGCTGTTTTTT	CASSPRQGANTGELFF	TRBV7-8	TRBJ2-2	TRBD1	NA	16
TGTGCCACCGAAGCGGGACAGGGCTATGGCTACACCTTC	CATEAGQGYGYTF	TRBV10-3	TRBJ1-2	TRBD1	NA	13
TGCGCCAGCAGCCAAGCCCAACAGGGGAACTATGGCTACACCTTC	CASSQAQQGNYGYTF	TRBV4-1	TRBJ1-2	TRBD1	NA	15
TGTGCCAGCAGCCACTCCGCCTATAGCGGGGGTCCAGATACGCAGTATTTT	CASSHSAYSGGPDTQYF	TRBV4-2	TRBJ2-3	TRBD2	NA	17
TGTGCCAGTAGTGCGAAGAGCGGGGGGGCGAACACCGGGGAGCTGTTTTTT	CASSAKSGGANTGELFF	TRBV19	TRBJ2-2	TRBD2	few	17
TGTGCCAGCAGCCAAAGACTAGCGGGAAACAATGAGCAGTTCTTC	CASSQRLAGNNEQFF	TRBV3-1/TRBV3-2	TRBJ2-1	TRBD2	NA	15
TGTGCCAGCAGCTTACGGCCTAGTAGCTCTGGGGCCAACGTCCTGACTTTC	CASSLRPSSSGANVLTF	TRBV7-3	TRBJ2-6	NA	NA	17
TGCGCCAGCAGCTTCGGGGGAGGAGGCTACAATGAGCAGTTCTTC	CASSFGGGGYNEQFF	TRBV5-1	TRBJ2-1	NA	NA	15
TGTGCCAGCAGCTTCTGGTTCGGACAGGGGACCAATCAGCCCCAGCATTTT	CASSFWFGQGTNQPQHF	TRBV7-9	TRBJ1-5	TRBD1	NA	17
TGCAGCGTTGCAGACAGGGCGAGCTACGAGCAGTACTTC	CSVADRASYEQYF	TRBV29-1	TRBJ2-7	TRBD1	NA	13
TGTGCCAGCAGTTTTCAGGGGGATGGCTACACCTTC	CASSFQGDGYTF	TRBV12-3/TRBV12-4	TRBJ1-2	TRBD1	NA	12
TGTGCCAGCAGCTTAGAGGCAGGGGGCGCCTACGAGCAGTACTTC	CASSLEAGGAYEQYF	TRBV7-2	TRBJ2-7	TRBD1	NA	15
TGCGCCAGCAGTATCGGGACAGGAGCTGGGACAGATACGCAGTATTTT	CASSIGTGAGTDTQYF	TRBV10-1	TRBJ2-3	TRBD1	NA	16
TGCGCCAGCAGCCCAACCACGGGATTGGGGGGCTACACCTTC	CASSPTTGLGGYTF	TRBV5-1	TRBJ1-2	NA	NA	14
TGTGCCAGCAGCTTAGCCGCAGGGGGCGCGGCTAATGAAAAACTGTTTTTT	CASSLAAGGAANEKLFF	TRBV7-2	TRBJ1-4	TRBD1	NA	17